This T cell receptor (beta chain) was retrieved from a study of T-cell memory formation after mild COVID-19. The overall study: TCR clusters mostly belonged to single donors.

As to this clonotype: Its antigen is still unknown.

TCRdb re-derived calls from the 5' RACE reads in MiXCR, one entry per CDR3 protein. Altogether 450,000 to 700,000 distinct CDR3 sequences are present, more than 15% being singletons, with the ten largest covering 12%. Study-level findings and limits: Clones shrinking between day 15 and 85 showed a balanced CD4/CD8 split, and those that grew later tilted toward CD4+.

Trimming cost V 0 bases and J 5 bases, with 11 bases left between them. The CDR3 totals 15 residues. The origin of this receptor is an adult woman who had mild COVID-19 (a few samples of this study predate the infection). Cell type and time point are not known. This sequence joins TRBV12-3 or TRBV12-4 and TRBJ1-5; maybe TRBD1 (5 bases). Specimen: PBMCs or a T cell subset sorted from them (not recorded which). As DNA, the CDR3 is TGTGCCAGCAGTTTAGCAGGGACTCGCCATCAGCCCCAGCATTTT. It codes for CASSLAGTRHQPQHF.